The clone carrying this TCR beta chain turned up a few times. These data are taken from a study of shared clonotypes between healthy human individuals. The overall study: CD8 memory received one plate per donor, CD8 naive two, CD4 memory three and CD4 naive three.

Per germline, CDR1 SGHNT and CDR2 YYREEE (reference sequence). Trimming removed 0 bases from V and 5 bases from J; junction bases left unmatched: 1. This CDR3 is built from 14 residues. Clones were read by immunoSEQ multiplex PCR, and TCRdb kept only the in-frame ones, dropping some. The sample consists of about 960,000 clones, around three quarters of them appearing once. Recent acute infections and vaccinations were absent in the healthy HIV-negative adult donors. The V and J genes are TRBV5-4 and TRBJ2-7; TRBD1 aligns across 11 bases. This TCR derives from a man between 18 and 29 years old in good health. The material sequenced was memory CD4+ T cells sorted from blood. The sample's subset: CD45RA-negative fraction. The CDR3 here is CASSLVDRGHEQYF. DNA of the CDR3: TGTGCCAGCAGCTTGGTGGACAGGGGGCACGAGCAGTACTTC.